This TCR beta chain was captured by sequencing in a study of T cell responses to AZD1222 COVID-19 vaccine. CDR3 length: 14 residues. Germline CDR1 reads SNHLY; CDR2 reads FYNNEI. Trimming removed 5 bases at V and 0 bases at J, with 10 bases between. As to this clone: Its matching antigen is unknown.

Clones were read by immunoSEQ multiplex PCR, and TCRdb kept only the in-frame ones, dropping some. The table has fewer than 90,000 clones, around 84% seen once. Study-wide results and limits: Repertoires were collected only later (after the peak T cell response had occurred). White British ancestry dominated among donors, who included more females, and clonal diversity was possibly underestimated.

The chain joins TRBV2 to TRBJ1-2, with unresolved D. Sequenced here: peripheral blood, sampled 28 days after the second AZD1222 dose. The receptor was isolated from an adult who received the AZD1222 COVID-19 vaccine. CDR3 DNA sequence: TGTGCCAGCAGTTCCAGCGAGCCTAACTATGGCTACACCTTC. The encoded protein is CASSSSEPNYGYTF. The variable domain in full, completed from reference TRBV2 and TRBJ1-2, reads EPEVTQTPSHQVTQMGQEVILRCVPISNHLYFYWYRQILGQKVEFLVSFYNNEISEKSEIFDDQFSVERPDGSNFTLKIRSTKLEDSAMYFCASSSSEPNYGYTFGSGTRLTVV.